What follows are 27 T cell receptor beta chains derived from one specimen sequenced in a study of technical replicates of blood from several donors. Profiled with immunoSEQ multiplex PCR; TCRdb holds only in-frame clones, not every one. Here the sample spans more than 90,000 clones, approximately 95% being singletons. Sequencing was performed on T cells isolated from PBMCs. Every receptor here comes from a human donor in good health.

V and J are TRBV7-9 and TRBJ2-1; a possible D gene is TRBD1 (6 bases). From germline, CDR1 is SEHNR and CDR2 FQNEAQ (reference sequence). The length of the CDR3 is 13 residues. Trimming removed 3 bases from V and 9 bases from J, with 12 bases in between. Here the CDR3 reads CASSFEGVSEQFF. The DNA of the CDR3 is TGTGCCAGCAGCTTCGAGGGGGTGAGTGAGCAGTTCTTC.

J is TRBJ2-1 and V is TRBV19; 7 bases are a match to TRBD2. V dropped 5 bases and J dropped 6; count of bases not matched to a gene: 4. The germline V gene has CDR1 LNHDA and CDR2 SQIVND (reference sequence). CDR3 size: 13 residues. The CDR3 sequence is CASSGSGGNEQFF. Written as DNA, the CDR3 is TGTGCCAGTAGTGGCTCGGGGGGCAATGAGCAGTTCTTC. Looking up the rest from reference TRBV19 and TRBJ2-1 gives the full variable domain: DGGITQSPKYLFRKEGQNVTLSCEQNLNHDAMYWYRQDPGQGLRLIYYSQIVNDFQKGDIAEGYSVSREKKESFPLTVTSAQKNPTAFYLCASSGSGGNEQFFGPGTRLTVL.

The chain employs TRBV14 and TRBJ2-3; 9 nucleotides align to TRBD2. Per germline, CDR1 SGHDN and CDR2 FVKESK. V trimming: 4 bases; J trimming: 3 bases; junction bases outside the gene matches: 14. This CDR3 has 18 residues. The CDR3 sequence: CASSPSVETSGYTDTQYF. CDR3 sequence (DNA): TGTGCCAGCAGCCCGTCGGTTGAGACTAGCGGCTATACAGATACGCAGTATTTT.

J is TRBJ2-1 and V is TRBV30; D remains ambiguous. CDR1 and CDR2 (germline): GTSNPN, SVGIG (reference sequence). This CDR3 contains 14 residues. V dropped 4 bases and J dropped 9 bases, with 19 bases sitting between them. The CDR3 region is CAWKSRATLSEQFF. In DNA form, the CDR3 reads TGTGCCTGGAAGTCTAGAGCTACTCTCTCTGAGCAGTTCTTC.

The V call is TRBV15, the J call TRBJ2-1, with a possible D match to TRBD1 (5 bases). The V end was cut by 6 bases, the J end by 4 bases, with 10 bases between. This CDR3 is 13 amino acids long. Germline CDR1 LNHNV, CDR2 YYDKDF (reference sequence). The CDR3 reads CATRAQVYNEQFF. CDR3 nucleotide sequence: TGTGCCACCAGGGCACAGGTATACAATGAGCAGTTCTTC.

This chain connects TRBV2 to TRBJ2-5; TRBD2 agrees at 10 bases. Trimming at V came to 1 base and at J to 5 bases, leaving 10 bases not matched to a gene. This CDR3 contains 17 residues. Germline lookup yields CDR1 SNHLY and CDR2 FYNNEI. CDR3 in amino acids: CASSEGASGGLGETQYF. DNA of the CDR3: TGTGCCAGCAGTGAAGGAGCTAGCGGGGGCTTAGGGGAGACCCAGTACTTC. Together with reference TRBV2 and TRBJ2-5, the CDR3 gives the full variable domain: EPEVTQTPSHQVTQMGQEVILRCVPISNHLYFYWYRQILGQKVEFLVSFYNNEISEKSEIFDDQFSVERPDGSNFTLKIRSTKLEDSAMYFCASSEGASGGLGETQYFGPGTRLLVL.

The J gene is TRBJ2-4, the V gene TRBV10-3, with 8 bases identical to TRBD1. With V trimmed by 0 bases and J by 7 bases, 5 bases remained unmatched. The CDR3 length is 15 residues. Germline CDR1 and CDR2: ENHRY and SYGVKD. The CDR3 nucleotides read TGTGCCATCAGTGAGTCTAATCAGGGGGCTAACATTCAGTACTTC. Its protein is CAISESNQGANIQYF.

The chain links TRBV30 to TRBJ1-2, with D possibly being TRBD1 (5 bases). Trimming removed 2 bases from V and 3 bases from J, with 16 bases in between. Per germline, CDR1 GTSNPN and CDR2 SVGIG (reference sequence). This CDR3 contains 15 residues. CDR3 amino acids: CAWSTQAEGDYGYTF. The DNA for the CDR3 is TGTGCCTGGAGTACACAGGCGGAAGGGGACTATGGCTACACCTTC.

The chain employs TRBV9 and TRBJ2-1, with a weak D call TRBD1 (5 bases). The CDR3 loop spans 15 amino acids. Trimming pared 2 bases from V and 7 bases from J, leaving 16 bases between. CDR1 is SGDLS, CDR2 YYNGEE, per germline. In DNA form, the CDR3 reads TGTGCCAGCAGCGTGGGGCTTGGGTTTATGAATGAGCAGTTCTTC. Its protein is CASSVGLGFMNEQFF.

The chain recombines TRBV30 with TRBJ2-7; no firm D call. Germline-derived CDR1 and CDR2 are GTSNPN and SVGIG (reference sequence). V lost 4 bases to trimming and J lost 1 base, with 8 bases between them. The length of the CDR3 is 12 residues. DNA of the CDR3: TGTGCCTGGAACTCCGAGTCCTACGAGCAGTACTTC. Translation: CAWNSESYEQYF.

The V gene is TRBV19, the J gene TRBJ2-3; 12 positions match TRBD2. J was trimmed by 0 bases and V by 3 bases; bases with no gene match: 19. Germline V gene lookup returns CDR1 LNHDA and CDR2 SQIVND (reference sequence). CDR3 size: 22 residues. The CDR3: CASSIRGARLAGVWKSTDTQYF. In DNA, the CDR3 is TGTGCCAGTAGTATTAGGGGGGCTAGACTAGCGGGAGTCTGGAAGAGCACAGATACGCAGTATTTT.

This clone occurred once. The chain is built from TRBV7-3 and TRBJ2-3; D remains unclear. Germline CDR1 SGHTA, CDR2 FQGTGA. CDR3 size: 15 residues. The ends were cut back, 3 bases at V and 3 bases at J, with 13 bases in the middle. The CDR3 loop reads CASSLSLELTDTQYF. DNA of the CDR3: TGTGCCAGCAGCTTGTCACTTGAATTAACAGATACGCAGTATTTT.

J is TRBJ2-1 and V is TRBV7-2, with TRBD1 identical over 11 bases. V trimming: 2 bases; J trimming: 10 bases; junction bases outside the gene matches: 19. CDR1 and CDR2 from the germline V gene are SGHTA and FQGNSA. The CDR3 has 19 amino acids. The CDR3 region is CASSLRDRGERDSDGEQFF. DNA of the CDR3: TGTGCCAGCAGCTTAAGGGACAGGGGGGAACGGGACTCCGATGGCGAGCAGTTCTTC.

This rearrangement joins TRBV7-2 to TRBJ2-4; 8 bases are shared with TRBD2. The CDR3 has 14 amino acids. V gave up 0 bases and J gave up 7 bases; unmatched junction bases: 2. The V gene's germline CDR1 is SGHTA and CDR2 FQGNSA. The CDR3 DNA is TGTGCCAGCAGCTTAGCCGGGAGGGGCAACATTCAGTACTTC. Its translation is CASSLAGRGNIQYF.

The rearrangement joins TRBV10-3 to TRBJ2-5; D is possibly TRBD1 (6 bases). Germline loops: CDR1 ENHRY, CDR2 SYGVKD. This CDR3 comprises 14 residues. The ends were cut back, 5 bases at V and 0 bases at J, with 10 bases in the middle. CDR3 bases: TGTGCCATCAGTTTAACAGGGAACCAAGAGACCCAGTACTTC. This gives the protein CAISLTGNQETQYF.

The chain employs TRBV19 and TRBJ2-7; 7 bases fit TRBD1. Germline V gene lookup returns CDR1 LNHDA and CDR2 SQIVND (reference sequence). CDR3 length: 14 residues. This CDR3 reads CGLLYRGITYEQYF. The CDR3 nucleotides are TGTGGGCTCCTTTACAGGGGAATCACCTACGAGCAGTACTTC.

The sample holds one count of this clone. The CDR3 DNA sequence: TGTGCCAGCAGCTTAACCCTGGGACTAGCGGGAGTTGGATCCTACAATGAGCAGTTCTTC. Encoded protein: CASSLTLGLAGVGSYNEQFF. This rearrangement joins TRBV11-3 to TRBJ2-1; TRBD2 aligns across 14 bases. After removal of 2 bases from V and 1 base from J, the junction contained 10 bases not matched to a gene. This CDR3 has 20 amino acids. From germline, CDR1 is SGHNT and CDR2 YENEEA.

The rearrangement links TRBV5-1 to TRBJ2-7, with TRBD1 as a possible D gene (5 bases). The CDR3 sequence is 13 residues long. V lost 2 bases and J 1 base, leaving 7 bases between the germline ends. In germline, CDR1 is SGHRS, CDR2 YFSETQ. CDR3 sequence (DNA): TGCGCCAGCAGCTTAGACAGATCCTACGAGCAGTACTTC. Its translation: CASSLDRSYEQYF.

The genes are TRBV11-2 and TRBJ1-1; D remains unclear. Between the trimmed V and J ends, which lost 5 bases and 0 bases, there was a span of 10 bases. From germline, CDR1 is SGHAT and CDR2 FQNNGV. The CDR3 contains 14 residues. CDR3 DNA: TGTGCCAGCAGCAAAACAGACCTGAACACTGAAGCTTTCTTT. This sequence encodes CASSKTDLNTEAFF.

The chain is built from TRBV2 and TRBJ1-5; D may be TRBD1 (6 bases). This CDR3 contains 14 residues. CDR1 and CDR2 (germline): SNHLY, FYNNEI. V lost 6 bases and J 2 bases, leaving 11 bases between the germline ends. The CDR3 DNA is TGTGCCAGCAGCAAACAGGGAGGCAATCAGCCCCAGCATTTT. It specifies CASSKQGGNQPQHF.

This clone came up once. V usage is TRBV9 and J usage is TRBJ2-7; the match to TRBD2 covers 11 bases. Losses at the gene ends were 4 bases for V and 2 bases for J; bases not matched to a gene: 5. The CDR3 extends over 15 amino acids. Germline V lookup: CDR1 SGDLS, CDR2 YYNGEE. The CDR3 spells CASSPTGLAAYEQYF. The CDR3, as DNA: TGTGCCAGCAGCCCCACGGGACTAGCGGCCTACGAGCAGTACTTC.

V and J are TRBV5-1 and TRBJ1-1, with D uncertain. Germline V gene sequence: CDR1 SGHRS, CDR2 YFSETQ. V was shortened by 0 bases and J by 7 bases, with 7 bases between the two germline ends. The CDR3 has 12 residues. The CDR3 here is CASSLVMSEAFF. Here the CDR3 DNA reads TGCGCCAGCAGCTTGGTAATGAGTGAAGCTTTCTTT.

This clone was observed once. J is TRBJ2-1 and V is TRBV7-3; 11 bases match TRBD2. The germline CDR1 and CDR2 sequences are SGHTA and FQGTGA. This CDR3 is 16 amino acids long. J lost 4 bases, V lost 3 bases, and 5 bases had no gene match. The CDR3 loop is CASSFSTSGRYNEQFF. The CDR3 nucleotides are TGTGCCAGCAGCTTTTCAACTAGCGGGAGATACAATGAGCAGTTCTTC.

The rearrangement links TRBV6-1 to TRBJ2-6; a possible D gene is TRBD2 (5 bases). There are 18 residues in the CDR3. Per germline, CDR1 MNHNS and CDR2 SASEGT. V was cut by 4 bases and J by 0 bases, with 16 bases left in between. The CDR3 loop is CASSAPSGGNSGANVLTF. CDR3 sequence (DNA): TGTGCCAGCAGTGCGCCCAGCGGTGGGAACTCTGGGGCCAACGTCCTGACTTTC.

This chain joins TRBV30 and TRBJ1-6; D is possibly TRBD1 (6 bases). This CDR3 contains 16 residues. V gave up 1 base and J gave up 10 bases, with 20 bases separating them. Germline CDR1 and CDR2: GTSNPN and SVGIG (reference sequence). The chain's CDR3 is CAWSAGEYLYGSPLHF. In nucleotides, the CDR3 is TGTGCCTGGAGTGCAGGGGAGTATCTTTATGGATCACCCCTCCACTTT.

The chain combines TRBV7-9 with TRBJ1-1; tentatively, D is TRBD1 (5 bases). Trimming cost V 5 bases and J 10 bases, with 11 bases left between them. Germline assignment: CDR1 SEHNR and CDR2 FQNEAQ (reference sequence). This CDR3 comprises 11 residues. The CDR3 reads CASSPGQGAFF. CDR3 bases: TGTGCCAGCAGCCCAGGCCAGGGAGCTTTCTTT. The variable domain in full, with the rest retrieved from reference TRBV7-9 and TRBJ1-1, is DTGVSQNPRHKITKRGQNVTFRCDPISEHNRLYWYRQTLGQGPEFLTYFQNEAQLEKSRLLSDRFSAERPKGSFSTLEIQRTEQGDSAMYLCASSPGQGAFFGQGTRLTVV.

This rearrangement joins TRBV29-1 to TRBJ2-1; no firm D call. In germline, CDR1 is SQVTM, CDR2 ANQGSEA. This CDR3 comprises 11 residues. Trimming left V 3 bases short and J 5 bases short, with 5 bases between. CDR3 DNA sequence: TGCAGCGTTGAGGGCAACAATGAGCAGTTCTTC. Amino acids: CSVEGNNEQFF.